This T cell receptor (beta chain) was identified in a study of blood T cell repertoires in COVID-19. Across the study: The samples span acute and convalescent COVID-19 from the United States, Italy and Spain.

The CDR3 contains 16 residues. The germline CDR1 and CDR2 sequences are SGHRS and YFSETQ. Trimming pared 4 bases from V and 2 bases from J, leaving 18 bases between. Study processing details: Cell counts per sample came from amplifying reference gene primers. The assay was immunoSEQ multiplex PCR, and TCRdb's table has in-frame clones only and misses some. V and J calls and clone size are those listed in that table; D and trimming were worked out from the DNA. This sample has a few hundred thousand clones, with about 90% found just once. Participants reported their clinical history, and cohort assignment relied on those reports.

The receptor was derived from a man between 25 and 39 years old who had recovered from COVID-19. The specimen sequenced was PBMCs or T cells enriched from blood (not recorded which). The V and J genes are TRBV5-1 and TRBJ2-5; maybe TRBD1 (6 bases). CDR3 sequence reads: CASSTVDSSRQETQYF. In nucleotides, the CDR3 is TGCGCCAGCAGCACCGTGGACAGCTCCCGTCAAGAGACCCAGTACTTC. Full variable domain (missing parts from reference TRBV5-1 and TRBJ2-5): KAGVTQTPRYLIKTRGQQVTLSCSPISGHRSVSWYQQTPGQGLQFLFEYFSETQRNKGNFPGRFSGRQFSNSRSEMNVSTLELGDSALYLCASSTVDSSRQETQYFGPGTRLLVL.